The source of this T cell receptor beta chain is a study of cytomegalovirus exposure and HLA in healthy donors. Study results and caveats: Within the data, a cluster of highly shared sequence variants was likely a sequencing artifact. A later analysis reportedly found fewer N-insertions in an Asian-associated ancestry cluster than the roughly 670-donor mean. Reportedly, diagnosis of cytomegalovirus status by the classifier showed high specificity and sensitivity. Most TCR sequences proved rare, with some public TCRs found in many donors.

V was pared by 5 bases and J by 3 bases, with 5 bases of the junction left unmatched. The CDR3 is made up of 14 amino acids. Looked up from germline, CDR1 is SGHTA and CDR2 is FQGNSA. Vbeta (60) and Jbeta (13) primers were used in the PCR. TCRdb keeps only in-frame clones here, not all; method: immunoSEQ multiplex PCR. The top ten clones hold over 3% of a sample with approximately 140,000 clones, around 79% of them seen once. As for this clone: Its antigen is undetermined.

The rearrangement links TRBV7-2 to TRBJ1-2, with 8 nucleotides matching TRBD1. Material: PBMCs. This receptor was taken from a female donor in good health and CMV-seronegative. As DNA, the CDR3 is TGTGCCAGCAGCATGGGACAGGCCGACTATGGCTACACCTTC. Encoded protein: CASSMGQADYGYTF.